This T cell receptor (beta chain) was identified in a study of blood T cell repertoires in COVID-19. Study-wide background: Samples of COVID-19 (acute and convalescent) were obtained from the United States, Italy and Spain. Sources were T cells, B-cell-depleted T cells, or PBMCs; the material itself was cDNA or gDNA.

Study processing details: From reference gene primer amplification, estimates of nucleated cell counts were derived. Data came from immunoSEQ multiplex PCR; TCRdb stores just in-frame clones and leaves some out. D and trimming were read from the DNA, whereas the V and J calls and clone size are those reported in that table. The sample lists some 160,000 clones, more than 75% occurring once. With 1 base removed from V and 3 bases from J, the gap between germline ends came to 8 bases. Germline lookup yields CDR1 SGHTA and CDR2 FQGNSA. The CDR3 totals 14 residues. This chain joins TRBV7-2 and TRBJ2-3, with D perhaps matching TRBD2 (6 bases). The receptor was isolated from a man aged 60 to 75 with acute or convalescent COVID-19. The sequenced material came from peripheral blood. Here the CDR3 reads CASSLGGETDTQYF. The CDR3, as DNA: TGTGCCAGCAGCTTAGGGGGGGAGACAGATACGCAGTATTTT.